The 19 T cell receptor beta chains below all came from one sample that was sequenced in a study of blood T cell repertoires in COVID-19 (dated by TCRdb to 2019 to 2021). Libraries were built with the immunoSEQ multiplex PCR assay. As stored in TCRdb, this immuneACCESS dataset retains in-frame rearrangements with V and J assigned. A fraction of the clones does not appear; measured against another copy, unresolved V genes explain less than half of the discrepancy, and the remainder lacks a known reason. Recorded for this sample are around 120,000 clones; approximately 90% of them occurred a single time. Roughly 7.6% of the sample goes to the ten largest clones. Source material: peripheral blood. The receptors were gathered from a man between 45 and 60 years old with acute or convalescent COVID-19.

V is TRBV19 and J is TRBJ1-2; perhaps TRBD1 as D (6 bases). The V gene's germline CDR1 is LNHDA and CDR2 SQIVND (reference sequence). The CDR3 spans 15 residues. Trimming stripped 4 bases from V and 1 base from J, with 13 bases between. CDR3 amino acids: CASSSVDRINYGYTF. CDR3 nucleotides: TGTGCCAGTAGTAGCGTCGACAGGATTAACTATGGCTACACCTTC.

There are a few counts of this clone. The J gene is TRBJ1-2, the V gene TRBV7-2; 8 nucleotides align to TRBD1. V lost 1 base to trimming and J lost 8 bases; unmatched junction nucleotides: 12. The CDR3 spans 16 residues. Germline V CDR1 and CDR2: SGHTA, FQGNSA. CDR3 coding DNA: TGTGCCAGCAGCTTAGGAAGTGGACAGGGCTTATCCGGCTACACCTTC. Protein sequence: CASSLGSGQGLSGYTF.

The chain carries TRBV14 and TRBJ1-1; 8 nucleotides align to TRBD1. CDR1 and CDR2 from the germline V gene are SGHDN and FVKESK. The CDR3 runs to 16 residues. The junction had 10 bases not matched to a gene; V was cut back by 3 bases and J by 4 bases. The chain's CDR3 is CASSHRAGTGATEAFF. DNA of the CDR3: TGTGCCAGCAGCCACAGAGCGGGGACAGGTGCCACTGAAGCTTTCTTT. Complete variable domain (other parts from reference TRBV14 and TRBJ1-1): EAGVTQFPSHSVIEKGQTVTLRCDPISGHDNLYWYRRVMGKEIKFLLHFVKESKQDESGMPNNRFLAERTGGTYSTLKVQPAELEDSGVYFCASSHRAGTGATEAFFGQGTRLTVV.

The chain links TRBV11-2 to TRBJ2-1, with D maybe TRBD1 (5 bases). Trimming removed 5 bases at V and 6 bases at J, with 17 bases between. CDR1 and CDR2 (germline): SGHAT, FQNNGV. CDR3 length equals 15 residues. CDR3 nucleotides: TGTGCCAGCAGCCCCTCTGGGGTTAGGGGCAATGAGCAGTTCTTC. This sequence encodes CASSPSGVRGNEQFF.

The chain is built from TRBV29-1 and TRBJ2-2, with TRBD1 matching 7 bases. Germline V gene lookup returns CDR1 SQVTM and CDR2 ANQGSEA. Unmatched junction bases numbered 7, after V lost 3 bases and J lost 3 bases. This CDR3 comprises 15 residues. The CDR3 loop reads CSVDWDSRDTGELFF. DNA for the CDR3: TGCAGCGTTGATTGGGACAGTCGAGACACCGGGGAGCTGTTTTTT.

The rearrangement joins TRBV19 to TRBJ2-3; a weak D match, TRBD2 (6 bases). Germline CDR1 and CDR2: LNHDA and SQIVND (reference sequence). This CDR3 is 15 amino acids long. V lost 3 bases and J lost 1, with 11 bases in between. The CDR3 region has the DNA TGTGCCAGTAGTATGGGGGGAGCGGGCACAGATACGCAGTATTTT. Translated: CASSMGGAGTDTQYF.

V gene TRBV30 combines with J gene TRBJ2-7; 7 bases line up with TRBD2. Germline values: CDR1 GTSNPN, CDR2 SVGIG (reference sequence). The CDR3 is 11 amino acids. V lost 7 bases, J lost 6 bases, and 6 bases stayed unmatched. CDR3 bases: TGTGCCTCCAAGGGCGGGAGCGAGCAGTACTTC. Residues: CASKGGSEQYF.

The chain uses TRBV10-1 and TRBJ2-2; maybe TRBD2 (6 bases). Trimming removed 3 bases from V and 4 bases from J, with 9 bases in between. The CDR3 covers 14 residues. Germline V lookup: CDR1 WNHNN, CDR2 SYGVQD (reference sequence). The chain's CDR3 is CASSDGGPTGELFF. The CDR3 bases are TGCGCCAGCAGTGACGGGGGTCCCACCGGGGAGCTGTTTTTT.

This rearrangement joins TRBV3-1 (or the pseudogene TRBV3-2) to TRBJ2-1; 11 positions match TRBD1. The CDR3 is 15 amino acids. J lost 7 bases, V lost 4 bases, and 6 bases had no gene match. Germline V lookup: CDR1 LGHDT, CDR2 YNNKEL (reference sequence). The CDR3 coding sequence is TGTGCCAGCAGCCCATGGACAGGGGGCAGAAATGAGCAGTTCTTC. Residues: CASSPWTGGRNEQFF.

The J gene is TRBJ1-2, the V gene TRBV4-2, with 11 bases that match TRBD1. CDR1 and CDR2 from the germline V gene are LGHNA and YNFKEQ. This CDR3 region has 15 residues. The V segment lost 4 bases and the J segment 4 bases; nucleotides outside the gene matches: 5. This CDR3 reads CASSPRTGGFYGYTF. As DNA, the CDR3 is TGTGCCAGCAGCCCCCGGACAGGGGGCTTCTATGGCTACACCTTC.

This sequence joins TRBV11-2 and TRBJ1-2; possible D gene TRBD1, 5 bases. V lost 3 bases and J 9 bases, leaving 8 bases between the germline ends. This CDR3 comprises 11 residues. CDR1 and CDR2 (germline): SGHAT, FQNNGV. For the CDR3, the DNA is TGTGCCAGCAGCTTGGGGGGGAGCTACACCTTC. It encodes CASSLGGSYTF.

This clone was found once. The genes are TRBV19 and TRBJ2-6; D unclear. CDR1 LNHDA and CDR2 SQIVND come from the germline V gene (reference sequence). Trimming pared 2 bases from V and 0 bases from J, leaving 8 bases between. The CDR3 is 16 residues long. CDR3: CASSILASSGANVLTF. DNA for the CDR3: TGTGCCAGTAGTATATTAGCAAGCTCTGGGGCCAACGTCCTGACTTTC.

The V gene is TRBV9, the J gene TRBJ2-5; D unclear. CDR3 length: 16 residues. The germline V gene has CDR1 SGDLS and CDR2 YYNGEE. V lost 0 bases and J 2 bases, leaving 14 bases between the germline ends. CDR3 amino acids: CASSVDPVLRQETQYF. The CDR3 DNA reads TGTGCCAGCAGCGTAGATCCTGTCCTGAGGCAAGAGACCCAGTACTTC.

The J gene is TRBJ2-1, the V gene TRBV19; 8 bases map to TRBD2. Per the germline V gene, CDR1 is LNHDA and CDR2 is SQIVND (reference sequence). V shed 0 bases, J shed 4 bases, and the junction held 2 bases outside the gene matches. The CDR3 has 15 amino acids. The CDR3 bases are TGTGCCAGTAGTATAGAGACTAGCGCGTACAATGAGCAGTTCTTC. This gives the protein CASSIETSAYNEQFF.

This rearrangement joins TRBV9 to TRBJ2-1; D may be TRBD1 (6 bases). Trimming stripped 1 base from V and 3 bases from J, with 11 bases between. The germline gives CDR1 SGDLS, CDR2 YYNGEE. This CDR3 is built from 15 residues. The CDR3 coding sequence is TGTGCCAGCAGCGTATCGACAGGCTACTACAATGAGCAGTTCTTC. This sequence encodes CASSVSTGYYNEQFF.

This chain joins TRBV5-1 and TRBJ2-2; 12 bases align to TRBD2. Trimming at V came to 0 bases and at J to 3 bases, leaving 6 bases not matched to a gene. This CDR3 is 18 amino acids long. The germline CDR1 and CDR2 sequences are SGHRS and YFSETQ. CDR3 nucleotides: TGCGCCAGCAGCTTGGCCTTACTAGCGGGAGGAGACACCGGGGAGCTGTTTTTT. Its translation: CASSLALLAGGDTGELFF.

The chain joins TRBV10-2 to TRBJ1-4; D perhaps matches TRBD1 (6 bases). In germline, CDR1 is WSHSY, CDR2 SAAADI. Trimming removed 2 bases at V and 2 bases at J, with 9 bases between. The length of the CDR3 is 15 residues. CDR3 bases: TGCGCCAGCAGTGAGGAGGGGGTGACTAATGAAAAACTGTTTTTT. Amino acid sequence: CASSEEGVTNEKLFF.

The V call is TRBV27, the J call TRBJ2-7, with 7 bases matching TRBD1. Germline V gene data show CDR1 as MNHEY and CDR2 as SMNVEV (reference sequence). This CDR3 has 14 residues. The ends lost 4 bases at V and 2 bases at J; junction bases unmatched: 5. This CDR3 is CASSSRTGPYEQYF. The CDR3, as DNA: TGTGCCAGCAGTTCTCGGACAGGACCCTACGAGCAGTACTTC.

The V and J genes are TRBV14 and TRBJ2-7; D gene ambiguous. The germline V gene has CDR1 SGHDN and CDR2 FVKESK. The CDR3 sequence is 11 residues long. The V end was cut by 1 base, the J end by 6 bases, with 4 bases between. The CDR3 coding sequence is TGTGCCAGCAGCCAAGCGGTCGAGCAGTACTTC. Amino acids: CASSQAVEQYF. Combining the CDR3 with reference TRBV14 and TRBJ2-7 gives the whole variable domain EAGVTQFPSHSVIEKGQTVTLRCDPISGHDNLYWYRRVMGKEIKFLLHFVKESKQDESGMPNNRFLAERTGGTYSTLKVQPAELEDSGVYFCASSQAVEQYFGPGTRLTVT.